This entry concerns a single T cell receptor beta chain. This clone's antigen is unknown. No quality values exist for individual bases; no much larger clone is one base distant. The germline V gene encodes CDR1 SGHKS and CDR2 YYEKEE (reference sequence). The CDR3 runs 15 residues from the cysteine to the phenylalanine. Only the CDR3 DNA stays, 45 bases, in frame from base 1. Relative to germline, V is 2 bases shorter and J is 1 base shorter, with 12 bases between their ends. These data are taken from a study of T cell responses to AZD1222 COVID-19 vaccine (dated by TCRdb to about 2021). Study-wide context: A total of about 240 trial participants underwent TCR sequencing, of whom 207 received two doses of AZD1222 and about 26 received two doses of the MenACWY control vaccine. Trial participants were enrolled by age into 18-55, 56-69 and 70-plus year subgroups, with approximately 150, 30 and 60 TCR-sequenced participants respectively.

The label giving this sample's time point can be read as: about 28 days (+/-7) after the second vaccine dose. Because spike-specific TCR depth and breadth did not differ between the two schedules, AZD1222 recipients who got a second dose at roughly 4 weeks were pooled with those who got a second dose at roughly 12 weeks. Vaccinee samples came from UK trials COV001 and COV002, including a single-blind randomized controlled phase 2/3 trial of AZD1222 (ChAdOx1 nCoV-19) in healthy adults. Trial participant PBMC samples were collected at day 0 and day 28 after the second dose for TCRbeta chain sequencing. Results the study describes overall, beyond this receptor: Conclusions about previously exposed vaccinees were limited because only six or seven AZD1222 recipients were SARS-CoV-2 seropositive at baseline. No day 14 peak-response samples were available, so repertoires were characterized only after the peak T cell response. Epitopes outside the regions mutated in the B.1.351 and B.1.1.7 variants were reportedly recognized by nearly half of the unique spike-specific TCRs. Vaccine-associated CD4 TCRs spanned the whole spike protein, with dominant responses in regions 160-218 and 743-854. After two AZD1222 doses, both the breadth and the depth of spike-specific TCRs were significantly higher than at day 0 and than in MenACWY recipients. Most participants were white British and females outnumbered males, and the authors suggested that clonal diversity may have been underestimated. In the small 56-69-year group, the increase in depth fell short of significance, most likely because of low power.

The CDR3 regions of human TCRbeta chains were analyzed by immunosequencing. Under the source paper's analysis protocol: Repertoire TCRs were matched against a reference library of SARS-CoV-2-specific TCRs generated with the MIRA antigen-specificity platform. Breadth was defined as the fraction of unique TCRs that were SARS-CoV-2-associated. Depth was defined as the fraction of total T cells that were SARS-CoV-2-associated. Using the MIRA data, each spike-specific TCR was mapped to the spike region that the TCR reacts to and placed in a CD4 or CD8 class. Log10-transformed breadth and depth values were compared by one-way ANOVA with Sidak's multiple comparisons tests. In TCRdb, the immuneACCESS table is reduced to in-frame sequences with V and J assigned. These tables do not hold every clone; where another copy was compared, an unresolved V gene accounts for under half, and the others remain unexplained. V and J calls and clone size come straight from that table; D and trimming were deduced from the DNA. The sample data list some 81,000 clones, and 70% to 90% of these were observed just once. Jointly, the top ten make up 3.4% of the sample.

The clonotype was recovered from an adult who received the AZD1222 COVID-19 vaccine. Here the sequenced sample was peripheral blood, taken 28 days after the second AZD1222 dose. This receptor chain uses TRBV5-5 and TRBJ1-1; tentative D gene TRBD1, with 6 bases matching. The nucleotide sequence reads TGTGCCAGCAGCTTTGATGGGGGCGCGAACACTGAAGCTTTCTTT. Protein translation: CASSFDGGANTEAFF.